The rows below give T cell receptor beta chains drawn from one sample of a study of T cell responses to AZD1222 COVID-19 vaccine. Measured with immunoSEQ multiplex PCR; TCRdb has only the in-frame clones, and not every one. The table lists 150,000 to 200,000 clones, about 92% of them singletons. This specimen was peripheral blood, taken on day 0 of AZD1222 vaccination. These receptors originate from an adult in good health. The CDR3 runs from the conserved cysteine through the conserved F or W. D genes are given only for firm matches. Size is omitted from some rows. Given values are once, few, many or a class for expanded clones.

TRBJ2-7 | TRBV19 | . | . | CASSIGTGYYEQYF | TGTGCCAGTAGTATAGGCACGGGGTACTACGAGCAGTACTTC
TRBJ2-7 | TRBV10-1 | . | TRBD2 | CASSGTGTSGRATEQYF | TGCGCCAGCAGTGGAACCGGGACTAGCGGGAGGGCCACCGAGCAGTACTTC
TRBJ1-1 | TRBV5-4 | . | TRBD1 | CASSLVARGGTEAFF | TGTGCCAGCAGCTTGGTGGCCAGGGGGGGGACTGAAGCTTTCTTT
TRBJ1-1 | TRBV2 | once | . | CASSGTEINTEAFF | TGTGCCAGCAGTGGGACGGAGATAAACACTGAAGCTTTCTTT
TRBJ1-5 | TRBV9 | once | TRBD1 | CASNPQGDNQPQHF | TGTGCCAGCAACCCACAGGGGGACAATCAGCCCCAGCATTTT
TRBJ2-7 | TRBV7-6 | . | . | CASSSGTDYEQYF | TGTGCCAGCAGTTCCGGGACGGACTACGAGCAGTACTTC
TRBJ2-2 | TRBV4-1 | once | TRBD1 | CASSRGRGTGGTGELFF | TGCGCCAGCAGCCGGGGGAGAGGTACAGGGGGCACCGGGGAGCTGTTTTTT
TRBJ2-5 | TRBV11-2 | . | TRBD2 | CASSLGLAGRETQYF | TGTGCCAGCAGCTTGGGACTAGCGGGGAGGGAGACCCAGTACTTC
TRBJ1-1 | TRBV9 | . | TRBD1 | CASSEPRGRGDTEAFF | TGTGCCAGCAGCGAACCCAGGGGGCGCGGGGACACTGAAGCTTTCTTT
TRBJ2-2 | TRBV7-2 | . | TRBD2 | CASSLTSGANTGELFF | TGTGCCAGCAGCCTGACTAGCGGGGCTAACACCGGGGAGCTGTTTTTT
TRBJ2-1 | TRBV28 | . | . | CASNRPGIDEQFF | TGTGCCAGCAATCGTCCGGGAATTGATGAGCAGTTCTTC
TRBJ1-5 | TRBV6-5 | . | . | CASSDGQGGQPQHF | TGTGCCAGCAGCGACGGCCAGGGCGGCCAGCCCCAGCATTTT
TRBJ2-1 | TRBV28 | . | . | CASNLRDEQFF | TGTGCCAGCAACCTACGGGATGAGCAGTTCTTC
TRBJ2-3 | TRBV28 | . | . | CASSSPQLDTDTQYF | TGTGCCAGCAGTTCCCCGCAGCTGGACACAGATACGCAGTATTTT
TRBJ2-1 | TRBV5-1 | . | . | CASSDEEGGSYNEQFF | TGCGCCAGCAGCGACGAGGAGGGGGGCTCCTACAATGAGCAGTTCTTC
TRBJ2-1 | TRBV10-2 | . | . | CASSEVSGGNEQFF | TGCGCCAGCAGTGAGGTCTCCGGAGGGAATGAGCAGTTCTTC
TRBJ2-2 | TRBV18 | . | . | CASSPGLAPRPGELFF | TGTGCCAGCTCACCAGGGCTAGCGCCAAGGCCCGGGGAGCTGTTTTTT
TRBJ2-7 | TRBV18 | few | TRBD2 | CASSPGTSAAYEQYF | TGTGCCAGCTCCCCCGGGACTAGCGCCGCCTACGAGCAGTACTTC
TRBJ1-2 | TRBV7-8 | . | . | CASSPLTNRKNGYTF | TGTGCCAGCAGCCCACTAACGAACAGGAAAAATGGCTACACCTTC
TRBJ2-5 | TRBV27 | . | . | CASSLLADQETQYF | TGTGCCAGCAGTTTATTAGCAGACCAAGAGACCCAGTACTTC
TRBJ1-1 | TRBV20-1 | . | . | CSARGYGEAFF | TGCAGTGCTAGAGGGTATGGTGAAGCTTTCTTT
TRBJ2-7 | TRBV18 | . | TRBD1 | CASSPDAIGTGSYEQYF | TGTGCCAGCTCACCTGACGCGATAGGGACAGGCTCCTACGAGCAGTACTTC
TRBJ1-2 | TRBV3-1/TRBV3-2 | . | . | CASSQEGAASSYTF | TGTGCCAGCAGCCAAGAAGGGGCAGCCTCAAGTTACACCTTC
TRBJ2-2 | TRBV5-1 | . | . | CASSLEQGTGELFF | TGCGCCAGCAGCTTGGAGCAGGGGACCGGGGAGCTGTTTTTT
TRBJ1-6 | TRBV12-2 | . | . | CASRLVRAPHNSPLHF | TGTGCAAGTCGCTTAGTGAGGGCGCCGCATAATTCACCCCTCCACTTT
TRBJ2-7 | TRBV7-9 | few | . | CASSGEPQGGEQYF | TGTGCCAGCAGCGGAGAACCCCAGGGGGGCGAGCAGTACTTC
TRBJ2-7 | TRBV28 | . | TRBD1 | CASSRMGQSIYEQYF | TGTGCCAGCAGTCGGATGGGACAGAGCATCTACGAGCAGTACTTC
TRBJ2-5 | TRBV27 | . | TRBD2 | CASRRAGGETQYF | TGTGCCAGCAGGAGAGCGGGAGGTGAGACCCAGTACTTC
TRBJ1-5 | TRBV15 | . | . | CATSRDLINQPQHF | TGTGCCACCAGCAGAGATCTGATCAATCAGCCCCAGCATTTT
TRBJ1-1 | TRBV7-9 | . | . | CASSLVEGQSLEPNTEAFF | TGTGCCAGCAGCTTAGTAGAAGGACAGTCCCTAGAGCCGAACACTGAAGCTTTCTTT
TRBJ1-2 | TRBV4-1 | . | . | CASSQEEQVVYGYTF | TGCGCCAGCAGCCAAGAGGAACAGGTGGTCTATGGCTACACCTTC
TRBJ2-3 | TRBV7-3 | . | TRBD2 | CASSSVAGGTDTQYF | TGTGCCAGCAGCTCCGTAGCGGGAGGAACAGATACGCAGTATTTT
TRBJ2-5 | TRBV7-2 | . | TRBD2 | CASSSTSGGALETQYF | TGTGCCAGCAGCTCTACTAGCGGGGGGGCCTTGGAGACCCAGTACTTC
TRBJ2-7 | TRBV3-1/TRBV3-2 | . | TRBD2 | CASSQVREGEQYF | TGTGCCAGCAGCCAAGTAAGGGAGGGCGAGCAGTACTTC